The rows below give T cell receptor beta chains drawn from one sample of a study of shared T cell receptors in the human thymus. TCRdb keeps only in-frame clones here, not all; method: immunoSEQ multiplex PCR. The sample includes some 640,000 clones, over 75% seen only once; the top ten take roughly 0.0089%. The data also belong to a second study, concerning human thymus T cells.

Sequenced sample: thymocytes. Receptors were obtained from a boy younger than two with a congenital heart defect. Both conserved end residues are part of each CDR3.

j_gene	v_gene	CDR3aa
TRBJ2-3	TRBV28	CASSLRPPGGSGCTDTQYF
TRBJ2-5	TRBV14	CASSPYTGYQETQYF
TRBJ2-7	TRBV19	CASSKDRYEQYF
TRBJ1-2	TRBV4-3	CASSQVPAGHEEGYTF
TRBJ2-3	TRBV6-1	CASSEVVPDTQYF
TRBJ2-7	TRBV4-3	CASSQDSGRGDYEQYF
TRBJ2-3	TRBV10-3	CAISVLAGSTDTQYF
TRBJ1-1	TRBV13	CASSLGPGPIFMNTEAFF
TRBJ2-4	TRBV28	CASSYGGGAKNIQYF
TRBJ2-7	TRBV15	CATSRELQRLGSEQYF
TRBJ1-4	TRBV18	CASSPRTGQGGEKLFF
TRBJ1-5	TRBV5-6	CASSSDRDSSNQPQHF
TRBJ2-5	TRBV5-1	CASSLEDREETQYF
TRBJ2-7	TRBV27	CASRHNRADYEQYF
TRBJ2-1	TRBV27	CASSFPGTSGSYEQFF
TRBJ2-5	TRBV5-3	CARSLEVRGLAGLYQETQYF
TRBJ2-3	TRBV12-5	CASVSKPAADTQYF
TRBJ1-6	TRBV10-3	CAISESEGGTGPPSPLHF
TRBJ2-3	TRBV6-1	CASRTQGTDTQYF
TRBJ1-5	TRBV27	CASSNRENQPQHF
TRBJ2-5	TRBV6-6	CASSSEGAGETQYF
TRBJ2-3	TRBV29-1	CSVPGQFSTDTQYF
TRBJ2-1	TRBV6-5	CASRKPSANEQFF
TRBJ1-1	TRBV7-2	CASSQGTSLGDTEAFF